One sample yielded the 9 T cell receptor beta chains listed below, sequenced in a study of blood T cell repertoires in COVID-19. The repertoire was sequenced with immunoSEQ multiplex PCR; TCRdb's copy has only in-frame clones and lacks some. This sample has 150,000 to 200,000 clones, with 86% found just once. The specimen sequenced was peripheral blood. The receptors were gathered from a man younger than 35 with acute or convalescent COVID-19.

This clone has a handful of counts. This chain uses TRBV19 with TRBJ1-2, with a weak D call TRBD1 (6 bases). Per germline, CDR1 LNHDA and CDR2 SQIVND (reference sequence). There are 14 residues in the CDR3. The V gene lost 4 bases and the J gene lost 8 bases, with 17 bases spanning the gap. CDR3 sequence (DNA): TGTGCCAGTAGTACGCCAGGGGATTTACGAGGCTACACCTTC. Protein: CASSTPGDLRGYTF.

This clone appeared a single time. This chain uses TRBV4-1 with TRBJ1-1, with TRBD1 as a possible D gene (6 bases). The CDR3 runs 18 residues. The germline V and J ends were trimmed by 0 bases and 2 bases, with 19 bases remaining between them. Germline V gives CDR1 MGHRA, CDR2 YSYEKL. The DNA for the CDR3 is TGCGCCAGCAGCCAAGATCGGGGGGACACCCCTAGAAACACTGAAGCTTTCTTT. This gives the protein CASSQDRGDTPRNTEAFF.

The chain joins TRBV5-1 to TRBJ2-1, with 8 bases matching TRBD2. Germline CDR1 and CDR2: SGHRS and YFSETQ. J was trimmed by 3 bases and V by 1 base; bases with no gene match: 3. This CDR3 spans 15 amino acids. This CDR3 is CASSLRLAGYNEQFF. The CDR3 DNA reads as TGCGCCAGCAGCTTGCGGCTAGCGGGCTACAATGAGCAGTTCTTC.

This clone was counted once. The V call is TRBV28, the J call TRBJ1-6; D is undetermined. Germline assignment: CDR1 MDHEN and CDR2 SYDVKM. V gave up 5 bases and J gave up 5 bases, with 10 bases separating them. CDR3 length equals 14 residues. The CDR3 protein is CASSRTSDNSPLHF. The DNA of the CDR3 is TGTGCCAGCAGTCGTACCTCAGATAATTCACCCCTCCACTTT.

The J gene is TRBJ2-5, the V gene TRBV25-1; 10 nucleotides match TRBD2. Germline values: CDR1 MGHDK, CDR2 SYGVNS. After removal of 5 bases from V and 2 bases from J, the junction contained 11 bases not matched to a gene. CDR3 size: 17 residues. The CDR3 spells CASSPPAPSGGQETQYF. The CDR3 DNA reads as TGTGCCAGCAGTCCTCCCGCCCCTAGCGGGGGTCAAGAGACCCAGTACTTC.

This chain connects TRBV18 to TRBJ2-3, with TRBD1 matching 7 bases. Germline trimming cut 4 bases from V and 1 base from J; bases unmatched to any gene: 5. This CDR3 is built from 15 residues. The germline gives CDR1 KGHSH, CDR2 LQKENI. The CDR3 sequence is CASSRNRGGTDTQYF. CDR3 nucleotides: TGTGCCAGCTCACGAAACAGGGGTGGCACAGATACGCAGTATTTT.

The chain joins TRBV2 to TRBJ1-2, with TRBD1 matching 7 bases. The germline V gene encodes CDR1 SNHLY and CDR2 FYNNEI. The V segment lost 6 bases and the J segment 5 bases; nucleotides outside the gene matches: 9. This CDR3 is 14 amino acids long. CDR3 coding DNA: TGTGCCAGCAGGTTGACAGGGCAGAAATATGGCTACACCTTC. It encodes CASRLTGQKYGYTF.

This chain joins TRBV5-6 and TRBJ1-5; a weak D match, TRBD1 (6 bases). The V end lost 2 bases, the J end lost 5 bases, and 8 bases lay between the germline ends. Germline V gene lookup returns CDR1 SGHDT and CDR2 YYEEEE. The CDR3 contains 13 residues. Here the CDR3 DNA reads TGTGCCAGCAGCTTAGGGGGTGATCAGCCCCAGCATTTT. Protein: CASSLGGDQPQHF.

In its sample, this clone was seen once. The rearrangement links TRBV10-3 to TRBJ2-1; 10 bases map to TRBD2. Germline trimming cut 7 bases from V and 2 bases from J; bases unmatched to any gene: 14. Germline loops: CDR1 ENHRY, CDR2 SYGVKD. The CDR3 covers 18 residues. The CDR3 region has the DNA TGTGCCATCACCATTAGCGGGGGGCCTAACGACGCCTACAATGAGCAGTTCTTC. This translates into CAITISGGPNDAYNEQFF.